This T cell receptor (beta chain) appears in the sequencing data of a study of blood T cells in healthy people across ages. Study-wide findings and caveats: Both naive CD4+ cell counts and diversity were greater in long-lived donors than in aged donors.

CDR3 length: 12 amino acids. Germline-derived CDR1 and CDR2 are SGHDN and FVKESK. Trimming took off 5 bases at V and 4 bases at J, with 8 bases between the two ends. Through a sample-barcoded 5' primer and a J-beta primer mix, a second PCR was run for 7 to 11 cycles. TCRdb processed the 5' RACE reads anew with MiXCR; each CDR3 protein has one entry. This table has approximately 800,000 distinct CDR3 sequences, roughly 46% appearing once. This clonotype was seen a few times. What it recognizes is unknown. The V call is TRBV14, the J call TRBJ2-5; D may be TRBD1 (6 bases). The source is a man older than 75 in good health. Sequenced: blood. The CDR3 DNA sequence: TGTGCCAGCAGCGAAGGGGGAGAGACCCAGTACTTC. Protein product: CASSEGGETQYF.